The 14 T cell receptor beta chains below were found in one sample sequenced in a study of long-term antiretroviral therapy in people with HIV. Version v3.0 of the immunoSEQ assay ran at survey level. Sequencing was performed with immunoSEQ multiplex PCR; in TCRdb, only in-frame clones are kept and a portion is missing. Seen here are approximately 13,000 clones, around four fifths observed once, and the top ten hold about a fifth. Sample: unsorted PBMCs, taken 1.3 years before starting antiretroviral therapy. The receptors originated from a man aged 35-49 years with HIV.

CDR3 residues: CASTIVGPSYEQYF. CDR3 coding DNA: TGTGCCAGCACGATCGTGGGGCCCTCCTACGAGCAGTACTTC. The chain employs TRBV7-2 and TRBJ2-7, with D possibly being TRBD1 (5 bases). Germline V CDR1 and CDR2: SGHTA, FQGNSA. Trimming removed 7 bases from V and 0 bases from J, with 13 bases in between. CDR3 length: 14 amino acids.

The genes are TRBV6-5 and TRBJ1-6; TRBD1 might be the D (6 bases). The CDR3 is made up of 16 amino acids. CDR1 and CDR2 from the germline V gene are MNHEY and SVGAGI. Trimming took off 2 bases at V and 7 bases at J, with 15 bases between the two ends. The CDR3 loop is CASSYGLTGGNSPLHF. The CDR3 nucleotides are TGTGCCAGCAGTTACGGACTCACCGGGGGCAATTCACCCCTCCACTTT.

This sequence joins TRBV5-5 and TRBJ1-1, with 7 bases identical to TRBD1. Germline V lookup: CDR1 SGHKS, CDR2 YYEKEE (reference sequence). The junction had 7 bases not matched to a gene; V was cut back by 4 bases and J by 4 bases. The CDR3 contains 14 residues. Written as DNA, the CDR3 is TGTGCCAGCAGCCCCACCACAGGGGCCACTGAAGCTTTCTTT. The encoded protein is CASSPTTGATEAFF.

The chain's CDR3 is CASKPDYNEQFF. CDR3 in DNA: TGTGCCAGCAAACCCGACTACAATGAGCAGTTCTTC. The V gene is TRBV2, the J gene TRBJ2-1; D uncertain. V dropped 7 bases and J dropped 3 bases, with 7 bases sitting between them. The length of the CDR3 is 12 residues. Germline values: CDR1 SNHLY, CDR2 FYNNEI.

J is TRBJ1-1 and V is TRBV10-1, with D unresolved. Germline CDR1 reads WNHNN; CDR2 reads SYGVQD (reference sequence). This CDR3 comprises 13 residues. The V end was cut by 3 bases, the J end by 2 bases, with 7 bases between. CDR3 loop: CASSDGLNTEAFF. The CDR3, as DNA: TGCGCCAGCAGTGACGGCCTAAACACTGAAGCTTTCTTT.

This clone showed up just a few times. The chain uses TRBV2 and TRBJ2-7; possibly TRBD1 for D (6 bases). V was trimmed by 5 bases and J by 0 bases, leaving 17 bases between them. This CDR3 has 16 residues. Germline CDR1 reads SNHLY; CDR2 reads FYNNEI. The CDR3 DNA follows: TGTGCCAGCAGTTTTATACAGGGACGAAGCTCCTACGAGCAGTACTTC. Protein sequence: CASSFIQGRSSYEQYF.

For the CDR3, the DNA is TGTGCCAGCAGCTCCGACAGGGTCTCCTACGAGCAGTACTTC. It is translated as CASSSDRVSYEQYF. This chain links TRBV11-1 with TRBJ2-7, with 7 bases identical to TRBD1. The CDR3 has 14 residues. Germline V gives CDR1 SGHAT, CDR2 FQDESV (reference sequence). J lost 0 bases, V lost 4 bases, and 3 bases had no gene match.

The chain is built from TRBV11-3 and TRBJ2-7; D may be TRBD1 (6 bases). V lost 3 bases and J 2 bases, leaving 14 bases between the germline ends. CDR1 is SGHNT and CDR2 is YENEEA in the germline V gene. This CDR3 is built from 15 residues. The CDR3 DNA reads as TGTGCCAGCAGCTTGTACCAGGGGTCCACCTACGAGCAGTACTTC. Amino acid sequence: CASSLYQGSTYEQYF.

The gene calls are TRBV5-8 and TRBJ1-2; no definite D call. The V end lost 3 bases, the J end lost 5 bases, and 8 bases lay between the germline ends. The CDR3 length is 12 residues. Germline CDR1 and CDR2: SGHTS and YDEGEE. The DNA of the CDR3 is TGTGCCAGCAGCTGGGGTGGTTATGGCTACACCTTC. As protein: CASSWGGYGYTF.

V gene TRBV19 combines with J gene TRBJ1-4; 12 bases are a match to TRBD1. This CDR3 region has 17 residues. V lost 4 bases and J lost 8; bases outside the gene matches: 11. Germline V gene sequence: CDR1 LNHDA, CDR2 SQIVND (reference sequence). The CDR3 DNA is TGTGCCAGTAGTACGCCGGGACAGGGGGCGCGTGGGGAAAAACTGTTTTTT. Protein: CASSTPGQGARGEKLFF.

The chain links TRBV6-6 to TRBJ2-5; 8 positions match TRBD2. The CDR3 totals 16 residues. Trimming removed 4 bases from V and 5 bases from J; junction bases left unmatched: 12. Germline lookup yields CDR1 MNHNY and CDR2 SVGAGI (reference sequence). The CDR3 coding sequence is TGTGCCAGCAGTTCCCCCCATTCAGCGGGGGTTGAGACCCAGTACTTC. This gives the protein CASSSPHSAGVETQYF.

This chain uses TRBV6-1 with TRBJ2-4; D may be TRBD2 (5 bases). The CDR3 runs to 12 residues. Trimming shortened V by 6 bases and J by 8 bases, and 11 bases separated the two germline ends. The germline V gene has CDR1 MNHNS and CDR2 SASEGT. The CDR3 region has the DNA TGTGCCAGCAGCAGGAGGTCGGACATTCAGTACTTC. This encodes CASSRRSDIQYF.

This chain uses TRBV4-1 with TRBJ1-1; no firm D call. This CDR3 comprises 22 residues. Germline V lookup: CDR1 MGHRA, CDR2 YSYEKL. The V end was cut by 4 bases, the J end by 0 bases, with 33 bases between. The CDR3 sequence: CASSLPGRIPGQPRGMNTEAFF. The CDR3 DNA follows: TGCGCCAGCAGCCTTCCCGGTCGGATCCCGGGCCAGCCCCGGGGAATGAACACTGAAGCTTTCTTT.

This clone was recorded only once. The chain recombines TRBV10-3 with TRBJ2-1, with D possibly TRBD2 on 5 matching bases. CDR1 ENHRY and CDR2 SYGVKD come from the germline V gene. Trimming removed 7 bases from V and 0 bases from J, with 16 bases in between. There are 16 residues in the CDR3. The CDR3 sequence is CAITASGISSYNEQFF. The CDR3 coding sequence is TGTGCCATCACAGCCTCCGGGATCAGCTCCTACAATGAGCAGTTCTTC.